This TCR beta chain was recovered during a study of T cells after yellow fever vaccination. Study results and caveats: FACS-sorted repertoires might harbor abundant contaminating clonotypes from the bulk population. Most clones from primary vaccination resurfaced after the booster (around 97% CD4, 70% to 90% CD8).

Germline V gives CDR1 SGHRS, CDR2 YFSETQ. The CDR3 has 14 amino acids. V lost 2 bases, J lost 4 bases, and 13 bases lay in between. UMIs were added to TCR cDNA along with a universal primer site when it was made by 5'RACE template switching. TCRdb processed the 5' RACE reads anew with MiXCR; each CDR3 protein has one entry. The sample gives 350,000 to 450,000 distinct CDR3 sequences, approximately 6% of which show up once; approximately 16% is in the top ten. This clonotype has a count of ten or more. What it recognizes is unknown. The chain combines TRBV5-1 with TRBJ2-7, with D possibly TRBD2 on 5 matching bases. The sequencing used PBMCs, collected 5 days after the yellow fever booster vaccination. This receptor was taken from a man aged 25 to 40 who received the YFV17D yellow fever vaccine. CDR3 nucleotides: TGCGCCAGCAGCTTTCCGGGAAAGTTTTACGAGCAGTACTTC. Translated, it gives CASSFPGKFYEQYF.